This T cell receptor (beta chain) was captured in a study of blood T cell repertoires in COVID-19. Profiled with immunoSEQ multiplex PCR; TCRdb holds only in-frame clones, not every one. The sample holds 140,000 to 150,000 clones, 84% seen once. Trimming took off 6 bases at V and 3 bases at J, with 21 bases between the two ends. In germline, CDR1 is KGHSH, CDR2 LQKENI. This CDR3 is 17 amino acids long. Enrolled through a virtual design, the participants were between roughly 18 and 90 years of age and came from some 26 US areas. Participants' reported clinical history set cohort assignment. A case of COVID-19 had been met by exposed participants within 2 weeks before study entry.

The J gene is TRBJ1-5, the V gene TRBV18; D is ambiguous. The receptor was isolated from a woman between 50 and 59 years old who had been exposed to COVID-19. Material for sequencing was PBMCs or T cells enriched from blood (not recorded which). The CDR3, as DNA: TGTGCCAGCTCTCTGCTACCCCGCTCTTACCTCAATCAGCCCCAGCATTTT. Translation: CASSLLPRSYLNQPQHF.